This TCR beta chain was obtained from a study of blood T cell repertoires in COVID-19. Looking at the study overall: Samples of COVID-19 (acute and convalescent) were obtained from the United States, Italy and Spain. T cells, B-cell-depleted T cells, or PBMCs supplied cDNA or gDNA.

The authors' processing: The assay estimated nucleated cells by amplifying reference gene primers. The repertoire was sequenced with immunoSEQ multiplex PCR; TCRdb's copy has only in-frame clones and lacks some. V and J calls and clone size follow that table, whereas D and trimming were derived from the DNA. The repertoire holds roughly 56,000 clones, with about nine tenths as singletons. CDR3 length equals 13 residues. V lost 4 bases and J lost 0, with 4 bases in between. CDR1 LGHDT and CDR2 YNNKEL come from the germline V gene (reference sequence). The receptor comes from a man in his fifties or sixties with active COVID-19. The material sequenced was peripheral blood. The V gene is TRBV3-1 (or the pseudogene TRBV3-2), the J gene TRBJ2-1, with unresolved D. The CDR3 DNA reads as TGTGCCAGCAGCCCTAGCTCCTACAATGAGCAGTTCTTC. It yields the protein CASSPSSYNEQFF.